Shown below are 24 T cell receptor beta chains from a single sample sequenced in a study of response to subunit inactivated influenza vaccine. TCRdb re-analysed the RT-PCR reads in MiXCR, keeping a single row per CDR3 protein. The sample consists of about 500,000 distinct CDR3 sequences, 16% of them appearing once. The sequencing here drew on CD4+ T cells sorted from PBMCs, taken roughly 24 months after vaccination. The receptors here all came from a man aged 50 to 75 who received an inactivated influenza vaccine.

In its sample, this clonotype was seen a few times. CDR3 sequence: CASSPSGERGYTF. The CDR3 DNA reads TGTGCCAGCAGCCCCTCGGGGGAGCGTGGCTACACCTTC. This sequence joins TRBV12-3 or TRBV12-4 and TRBJ1-2; possible D gene TRBD1, 5 bases. V was trimmed by 6 bases and J by 7 bases, leaving 15 bases between them. The CDR3 totals 13 residues.

This sequence joins TRBV28 and TRBJ1-2; D not certain. The germline V gene has CDR1 MDHEN and CDR2 SYDVKM. V dropped 5 bases and J dropped 4 bases, with 8 bases sitting between them. CDR3 length: 12 amino acids. CDR3 in amino acids: CASSGLGYGYTF. In nucleotides, the CDR3 is TGTGCCAGCAGTGGTTTGGGCTATGGCTACACCTTC.

This clonotype was detected a few times. The rearrangement joins TRBV18 to TRBJ2-5; D could derive from TRBD1 or TRBD2 (5 bases each). CDR1 is KGHSH, CDR2 LQKENI, per germline. Trimming pared 3 bases from V and 4 bases from J, leaving 12 bases between. The CDR3 extends over 14 amino acids. The CDR3 is CASSPGESIETQYF. CDR3 bases: TGTGCCAGCTCACCGGGGGAATCAATAGAGACCCAGTACTTC.

This clonotype was picked up many times. The rearrangement links TRBV20-1 to TRBJ2-6; D possibly corresponds to TRBD1 (5 bases). V dropped 4 bases and J dropped 1 base, with 8 bases sitting between them. Germline CDR1 and CDR2: DFQATT and SNEGSKA (reference sequence). The CDR3 has 14 residues. Written as DNA, the CDR3 is TGCAGTGCTACCCCAGGGTCTGGGGCCAACGTCCTGACTTTC. Protein product: CSATPGSGANVLTF.

This clonotype showed up many times. The chain couples TRBV4-3 to TRBJ1-6, with a possible D match to TRBD1 (5 bases). The germline CDR1 and CDR2 sequences are LGHNA and YSLEER. This CDR3 has 15 amino acids. Trimming removed 0 bases at V and 10 bases at J, with 13 bases between. The CDR3 loop reads CASSQDMSGRSPLHF. The CDR3 nucleotides read TGCGCCAGCAGCCAAGATATGTCAGGGCGGTCACCCCTCCACTTT.

This sequence joins TRBV7-9 and TRBJ2-3, with 8 bases aligning to TRBD2. Germline V CDR1 and CDR2: SEHNR, FQNEAQ (reference sequence). The CDR3 extends over 14 amino acids. V lost 5 bases, J lost 5 bases, and 6 bases stayed unmatched. In DNA, the CDR3 is TGTGCCAGCAGCCGAACCAGCGGGGGAGATACGCAGTATTTT. Translated: CASSRTSGGDTQYF.

This clonotype was observed a few times. The chain uses TRBV3-1 and TRBJ1-6; the D is unclear. Trimming left V 4 bases short and J 9 bases short, with 13 bases between. The CDR3 is 14 residues long. The V gene's germline CDR1 is LGHDT and CDR2 YNNKEL (reference sequence). The DNA for the CDR3 is TGTGCCAGCAGCCGGGGTATCCGGGGTTCACCCCTCCACTTT. It encodes CASSRGIRGSPLHF.

The CDR3 sequence: CASTGTPRGEQFF. CDR3 sequence (DNA): TGTGCCAGCACCGGGACTCCGAGGGGTGAGCAGTTCTTC. The chain uses TRBV2 and TRBJ2-1; D might be TRBD2 (6 bases). Germline lookup yields CDR1 SNHLY and CDR2 FYNNEI. The V end was cut by 7 bases, the J end by 9 bases, with 16 bases between. This CDR3 is 13 amino acids long.

This clonotype was seen repeatedly, ten times or more. The chain recombines TRBV20-1 with TRBJ2-1; D is unclear. CDR3 size: 13 residues. The germline CDR1 and CDR2 sequences are DFQATT and SNEGSKA (reference sequence). V lost 3 bases to trimming and J lost 1 base, with 7 bases between them. The CDR3 here is CSASRASYNEQFF. The CDR3 DNA sequence: TGCAGTGCTAGCCGAGCTTCCTACAATGAGCAGTTCTTC.

This clonotype was detected many times. The rearrangement joins TRBV10-3 to TRBJ2-3; 10 bases fit TRBD2. This CDR3 has 14 residues. The V segment lost 5 bases and the J segment 4 bases; nucleotides outside the gene matches: 3. Germline V lookup: CDR1 ENHRY, CDR2 SYGVKD. CDR3 amino acids: CAISPSGSSDTQYF. The CDR3 bases are TGTGCCATCAGTCCTAGCGGGAGCTCAGATACGCAGTATTTT.

This clonotype occurred a few times. The rearrangement uses TRBV24-1 and TRBJ2-1; D is possibly TRBD2 (5 bases). Looked up from germline, CDR1 is KGHDR and CDR2 is SFDVKD. There are 16 residues in the CDR3. Trimming stripped 3 bases from V and 8 bases from J, with 19 bases between. The CDR3 DNA sequence: TGTGCCACCAGTGATACGGGGTCCACGATGGGCTATGAGCAGTTCTTC. It translates to CATSDTGSTMGYEQFF.

The V call is TRBV28, the J call TRBJ1-2; no definite D call. The CDR3 extends over 15 amino acids. V shed 2 bases and J shed 3 bases, with 13 bases lying between them. Looked up from germline, CDR1 is MDHEN and CDR2 is SYDVKM. As DNA, the CDR3 is TGTGCCAGCAGTTTAATATCGGGTGACGACTATGGCTACACCTTC. This gives the protein CASSLISGDDYGYTF.

This clonotype came up a few times. The rearrangement uses TRBV5-1 and TRBJ2-1, with 9 bases identical to TRBD2. Trimming cost V 4 bases and J 9 bases; bases outside gene matches: 14. The CDR3 runs 16 residues. CDR1 and CDR2 from the germline V gene are SGHRS and YFSETQ. This chain's CDR3 is CASSDFGGGGASEQFF. CDR3 nucleotide sequence: TGCGCCAGCAGCGATTTCGGGGGCGGGGGGGCAAGTGAGCAGTTCTTC.

The chain links TRBV14 to TRBJ1-4, with 8 bases aligning to TRBD1. Per germline, CDR1 SGHDN and CDR2 FVKESK. The CDR3 runs to 14 residues. The V and J ends lost 4 bases and 8 bases, in that order; junction bases with no gene match: 6. In DNA, the CDR3 is TGTGCCAGCAGCCGGGACAGGTTATACGAAAAACTGTTTTTT. Amino acid sequence: CASSRDRLYEKLFF. Supplemented by reference TRBV14 and TRBJ1-4, the full variable domain reads EAGVTQFPSHSVIEKGQTVTLRCDPISGHDNLYWYRRVMGKEIKFLLHFVKESKQDESGMPNNRFLAERTGGTYSTLKVQPAELEDSGVYFCASSRDRLYEKLFFGSGTQLSVL.

The genes are TRBV28 and TRBJ1-1; 7 bases agree with TRBD1. V shed 1 base, J shed 4 bases, and the junction held 12 bases outside the gene matches. Germline CDR1 reads MDHEN; CDR2 reads SYDVKM. The CDR3 is made up of 17 amino acids. Here the CDR3 reads CASSLYGQVRRGTEAFF. CDR3 in DNA: TGTGCCAGCAGTTTATACGGACAGGTACGGCGAGGCACTGAAGCTTTCTTT.

The chain has TRBV28 and TRBJ2-4; 7 nucleotides line up with TRBD1. The length of the CDR3 is 15 residues. The germline CDR1 and CDR2 sequences are MDHEN and SYDVKM. With V trimmed by 5 bases and J by 6 bases, 10 bases remained unmatched. CDR3 in amino acids: CASSPIQGIRNIQYF. The CDR3 DNA reads TGTGCCAGCAGTCCAATACAGGGGATTAGAAACATTCAGTACTTC. The full variable domain, its missing parts supplied by reference TRBV28 and TRBJ2-4, is DVKVTQSSRYLVKRTGEKVFLECVQDMDHENMFWYRQDPGLGLRLIYFSYDVKMKEKGDIPEGYSVSREKKERFSLILESASTNQTSMYLCASSPIQGIRNIQYFGAGTRLSVL.

The V gene is TRBV7-6, the J gene TRBJ2-2, with a tentative D call TRBD1 (5 bases). The CDR3 length is 14 residues. The V gene lost 7 bases and the J gene lost 1 base, with 10 bases spanning the gap. CDR1 and CDR2 from the germline V gene are SGHVS and FNYEAQ. The CDR3 here is CASTMTENTGELFF. In nucleotides, the CDR3 is TGTGCCAGCACCATGACAGAGAACACCGGGGAGCTGTTTTTT. Based on the CDR3 plus reference TRBV7-6 and TRBJ2-2, the full variable domain is GAGVSQSPRYKVTKRGQDVALRCDPISGHVSLYWYRQALGQGPEFLTYFNYEAQQDKSGLPNDRFSAERPEGSISTLTIQRTEQRDSAMYRCASTMTENTGELFFGEGSRLTVL.

This rearrangement joins TRBV12-3 or TRBV12-4 to TRBJ1-2; D possibly corresponds to TRBD1 (5 bases). The CDR3 has 16 amino acids. V was clipped by 3 bases and J by 5 bases, with 19 bases between them. Written as DNA, the CDR3 is TGTGCCAGCAGTTTGGGGCCCTCCAGGGCCCTTTATGGCTACACCTTC. This encodes CASSLGPSRALYGYTF.

The table lists this clonotype with many counts. The chain is built from TRBV7-6 and TRBJ1-6; 7 positions match TRBD1. The germline V gene encodes CDR1 SGHVS and CDR2 FNYEAQ. This CDR3 has 14 residues. J gave up 9 bases and V 5 bases, and 7 bases lay outside the gene matches. The CDR3 DNA reads as TGTGCCAGCAGCCAGACAGGGAACGGTTCACCCCTCCACTTT. It specifies CASSQTGNGSPLHF.

This clonotype was detected only a few times. This chain joins TRBV20-1 and TRBJ2-1; 8 positions match TRBD1. CDR3 length equals 15 residues. With 3 bases clipped from V and 2 bases from J, the junction kept 6 bases outside the gene matches. The V gene's germline CDR1 is DFQATT and CDR2 SNEGSKA (reference sequence). The CDR3 protein is CSARDGTGTYNEQFF. CDR3 bases: TGCAGTGCTAGGGACGGGACAGGCACCTACAATGAGCAGTTCTTC.

This clonotype was detected many times. J is TRBJ1-6 and V is TRBV4-3; no clear D gene. Trimming left V 0 bases short and J 14 bases short, with 11 bases between. The CDR3 loop spans 13 amino acids. The V gene's germline CDR1 is LGHNA and CDR2 YSLEER. The CDR3: CASSQDREQTLHF. CDR3 in DNA: TGCGCCAGCAGCCAAGATAGAGAGCAAACCCTCCACTTT.

This chain connects TRBV28 to TRBJ2-1; maybe TRBD2 (7 bases). Germline V gene data show CDR1 as MDHEN and CDR2 as SYDVKM. This CDR3 comprises 15 residues. Trimming removed 5 bases from V and 5 bases from J, with 16 bases in between. This CDR3 reads CASSTLAGAHNEQFF. The CDR3 DNA is TGTGCCAGCAGTACGCTCGCGGGGGCCCACAATGAGCAGTTCTTC.

The rearrangement joins TRBV29-1 to TRBJ2-3, with 12 positions matching TRBD2. The CDR3 loop spans 17 amino acids. CDR1 is SQVTM, CDR2 ANQGSEA, per germline. V lost 5 bases and J lost 0; bases outside the gene matches: 9. The CDR3 here is CSVSSSGGEGSTDTQYF. CDR3 DNA sequence: TGCAGCGTTTCATCTAGCGGGGGGGAAGGAAGCACAGATACGCAGTATTTT.

V usage is TRBV7-9 and J usage is TRBJ1-6, with a possible D match to TRBD1 (5 bases). Per the germline V gene, CDR1 is SEHNR and CDR2 is FQNEAQ (reference sequence). Trimming cost V 11 bases and J 6 bases, with 14 bases left between them. The CDR3 has 13 amino acids. CDR3 coding DNA: TGTGCCTTCAGGGACGGAACTAATTCACCCCTCCACTTT. Protein: CAFRDGTNSPLHF.